This T cell receptor (beta chain) stems from a study of blood T cell repertoires in COVID-19. Assay used: immunoSEQ multiplex PCR; TCRdb lists only in-frame clones, some missing. Of 300,000 to 400,000 clones listed, roughly nine tenths are singletons. V lost 0 bases and J lost 9; bases outside the gene matches: 10. Looked up from germline, CDR1 is MNHEY and CDR2 is SVGAGI. The CDR3 totals 15 residues. This chain uses TRBV6-5 with TRBJ1-1, with 7 bases matching TRBD1. The source is a man in his 60s who had recovered from COVID-19. Sequencing was performed on PBMCs or T cells enriched from blood (not recorded which). The CDR3 region has the DNA TGTGCCAGCAGTTACTCGATGGGGCAGGGACAGCAAGCTTTCTTT. Translated: CASSYSMGQGQQAFF.